One and the same sample provided the 9 T cell receptor beta chains below, sequenced in a study of shared clonotypes between healthy human individuals. Generated by immunoSEQ multiplex PCR, the TCRdb table keeps only in-frame clones and is missing some. The table shows roughly 680,000 clones, with over 55% occurring only once. The sample taken for sequencing was memory CD4+ T cells sorted from blood. Subset reported: CD45RA-negative fraction. The receptor set was obtained from a woman in her 30s in good health.

This clone was seen more than once but under ten times. V usage is TRBV6-5 and J usage is TRBJ2-1; 13 positions match TRBD2. Unmatched junction bases numbered 4, after V lost 5 bases and J lost 6 bases. Germline loops: CDR1 MNHEY, CDR2 SVGAGI. This CDR3 is 15 amino acids long. The CDR3 nucleotides read TGTGCCAGCAGTGTGGGACTAGCGGGAACCAATGAGCAGTTCTTC. Its translation is CASSVGLAGTNEQFF.

This clone was recorded only once. The chain's CDR3 is CASSYSSDSYEQYF. Here the CDR3 DNA reads TGTGCCAGCAGTTACTCCTCAGACAGCTACGAGCAGTACTTC. The chain is built from TRBV6-6 and TRBJ2-7; D may be TRBD1 (5 bases). Germline V gene data show CDR1 as MNHNY and CDR2 as SVGAGI (reference sequence). The CDR3 is made up of 14 amino acids. V was shortened by 0 bases and J by 3 bases, with 9 bases between the two germline ends.

This clone was observed a handful of times. The V and J genes are TRBV29-1 and TRBJ2-6; D not resolved. V dropped 5 bases and J dropped 1 base, with 0 bases sitting between them. CDR3 length: 11 residues. The germline V gene encodes CDR1 SQVTM and CDR2 ANQGSEA. The CDR3 loop is CSVSGANVLTF. In nucleotides, the CDR3 is TGCAGCGTTTCTGGGGCCAACGTCCTGACTTTC.

The V and J genes are TRBV6-1 and TRBJ1-5, with D possibly matching TRBD1 (5 bases). CDR3 length: 16 amino acids. Per the germline V gene, CDR1 is MNHNS and CDR2 is SASEGT. The V and J ends lost 2 bases and 2 bases respectively, with 13 bases between them. The CDR3 loop reads CASSESVGRGNQPQHF. For the CDR3, the DNA is TGTGCCAGCAGTGAAAGCGTTGGCAGGGGCAATCAGCCCCAGCATTTT.

Concerning this clone itself: Other DNA variants within this sample encode the same CDR3. This chain uses TRBV6-1 with TRBJ1-4; 9 bases align to TRBD1. Losses at the gene ends were 8 bases for V and 4 bases for J; bases not matched to a gene: 5. Germline values: CDR1 MNHNS, CDR2 SASEGT. This CDR3 is 14 amino acids long. The CDR3 sequence is CASSLDRGNEKLFF. DNA of the CDR3: TGTGCCAGCTCCCTGGACAGGGGTAATGAAAAACTGTTTTTT.

The gene calls are TRBV28 and TRBJ2-2; D perhaps matches TRBD2 (7 bases). The CDR3 covers 14 residues. V was shortened by 5 bases and J by 6 bases, with 13 bases between the two germline ends. Germline V CDR1 and CDR2: MDHEN, SYDVKM. CDR3: CASSIWGGSGELFF. Written as DNA, the CDR3 is TGTGCCAGCAGTATCTGGGGGGGCTCCGGGGAGCTGTTTTTT.

Many counts were recorded for this clone. The gene calls are TRBV10-1 and TRBJ1-3; D not resolved. V was cut by 1 base and J by 0 bases, with 19 bases left in between. The CDR3 length is 19 residues. Germline V lookup: CDR1 WNHNN, CDR2 SYGVQD (reference sequence). The CDR3 spells CASSEFSLARPNSGNTIYF. The CDR3 bases are TGCGCCAGCAGTGAGTTCTCCTTGGCGAGACCGAACTCTGGAAACACCATATATTTT.

Concerning this clone itself: The sample carries other DNA sequences with the same CDR3. This chain uses TRBV6-5 with TRBJ2-7, with 7 bases lining up with TRBD2. Looked up from germline, CDR1 is MNHEY and CDR2 is SVGAGI. V lost 7 bases and J lost 0; bases outside the gene matches: 6. The length of the CDR3 is 14 residues. This chain's CDR3 is CASTGRESSYEQYF. Here the CDR3 DNA reads TGTGCCAGCACAGGGCGGGAGAGCTCCTACGAGCAGTACTTC.

This clone appeared once. V usage is TRBV18 and J usage is TRBJ2-6; a weak D match, TRBD2 (5 bases). Germline-derived CDR1 and CDR2 are KGHSH and LQKENI. Trimming took 5 bases from V and 1 from J, leaving 15 bases between them. The CDR3 consists of 17 residues. The CDR3 coding sequence is TGTGCCAGCTCAACGTGGGCAGCGGATTCTGGGGCCAACGTCCTGACTTTC. It codes for CASSTWAADSGANVLTF.